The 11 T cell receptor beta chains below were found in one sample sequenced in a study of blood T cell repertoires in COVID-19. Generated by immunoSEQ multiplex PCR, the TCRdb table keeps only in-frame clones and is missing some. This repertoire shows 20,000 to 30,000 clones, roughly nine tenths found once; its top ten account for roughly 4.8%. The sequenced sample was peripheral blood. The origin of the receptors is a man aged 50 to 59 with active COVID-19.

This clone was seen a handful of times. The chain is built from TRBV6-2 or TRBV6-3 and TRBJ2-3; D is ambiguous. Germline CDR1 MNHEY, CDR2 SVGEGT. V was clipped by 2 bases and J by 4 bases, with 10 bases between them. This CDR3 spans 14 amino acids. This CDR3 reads CASSYASSSDTQYF. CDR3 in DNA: TGTGCCAGCAGTTACGCTAGTAGCTCAGATACGCAGTATTTT.

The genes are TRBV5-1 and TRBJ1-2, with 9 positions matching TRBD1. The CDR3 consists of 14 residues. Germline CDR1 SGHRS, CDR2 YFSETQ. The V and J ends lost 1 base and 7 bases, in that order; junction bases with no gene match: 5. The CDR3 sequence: CASSLWDRDGGYTF. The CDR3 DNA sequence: TGCGCCAGCAGCTTGTGGGACAGGGACGGTGGCTACACCTTC.

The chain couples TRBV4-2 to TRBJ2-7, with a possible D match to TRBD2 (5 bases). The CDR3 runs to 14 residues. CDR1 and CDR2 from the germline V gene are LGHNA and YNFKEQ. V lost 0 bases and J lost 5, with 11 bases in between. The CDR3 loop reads CASSQDSRVDEQYF. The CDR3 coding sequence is TGTGCCAGCAGCCAAGATTCGCGGGTTGACGAGCAGTACTTC.

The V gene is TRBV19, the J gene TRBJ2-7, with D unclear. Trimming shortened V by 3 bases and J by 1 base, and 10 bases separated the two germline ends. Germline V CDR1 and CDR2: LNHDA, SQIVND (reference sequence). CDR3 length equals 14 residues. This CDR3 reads CASSISTLSYEQYF. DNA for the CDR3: TGTGCCAGTAGTATCTCTACCCTTTCCTACGAGCAGTACTTC. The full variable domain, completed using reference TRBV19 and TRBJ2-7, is DGGITQSPKYLFRKEGQNVTLSCEQNLNHDAMYWYRQDPGQGLRLIYYSQIVNDFQKGDIAEGYSVSREKKESFPLTVTSAQKNPTAFYLCASSISTLSYEQYFGPGTRLTVT.

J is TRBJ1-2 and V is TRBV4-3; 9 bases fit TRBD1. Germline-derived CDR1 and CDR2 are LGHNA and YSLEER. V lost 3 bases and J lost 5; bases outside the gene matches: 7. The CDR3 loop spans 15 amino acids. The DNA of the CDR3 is TGCGCCAGCAGCCAGGGGACAGGGTTGCCATATGGCTACACCTTC. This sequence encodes CASSQGTGLPYGYTF.

CDR3 region: CASSPQAGPAFTEAFF. CDR3 in DNA: TGTGCCAGCTCACCCCAGGCAGGTCCGGCCTTCACTGAAGCTTTCTTT. V is TRBV18 and J is TRBJ1-1; D is uncertain. This CDR3 is 16 amino acids long. Germline V gene lookup returns CDR1 KGHSH and CDR2 LQKENI. V was pared by 3 bases and J by 4 bases, with 18 bases between.

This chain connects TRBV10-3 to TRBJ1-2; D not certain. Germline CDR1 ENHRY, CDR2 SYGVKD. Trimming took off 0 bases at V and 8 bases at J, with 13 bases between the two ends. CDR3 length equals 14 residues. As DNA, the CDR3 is TGTGCCATCAGTGAGTCGGTAGAGGGAAGGGGCTACACCTTC. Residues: CAISESVEGRGYTF.

CDR3 in DNA: TGCGCCAGCAGCTACCCGGGGGAAGATACGCAGTATTTT. Its translation is CASSYPGEDTQYF. The V and J genes are TRBV5-1 and TRBJ2-3; D possibly corresponds to TRBD2 (6 bases). The V gene's germline CDR1 is SGHRS and CDR2 YFSETQ. The CDR3 runs to 13 residues. The ends were cut back, 3 bases at V and 5 bases at J, with 10 bases in the middle.

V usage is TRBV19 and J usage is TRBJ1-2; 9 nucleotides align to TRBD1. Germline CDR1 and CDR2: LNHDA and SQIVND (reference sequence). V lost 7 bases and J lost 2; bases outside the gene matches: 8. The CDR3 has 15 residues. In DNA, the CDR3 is TGTGCCAGTAATCCACGGGACAGGGTCAACTATGGCTACACCTTC. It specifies CASNPRDRVNYGYTF.

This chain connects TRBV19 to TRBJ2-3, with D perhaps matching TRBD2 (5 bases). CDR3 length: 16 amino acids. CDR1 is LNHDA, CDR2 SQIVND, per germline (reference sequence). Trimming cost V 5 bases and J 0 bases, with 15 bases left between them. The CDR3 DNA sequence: TGTGCCAGTAGTCTAGTTGCGGGTATTAGCACAGATACGCAGTATTTT. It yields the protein CASSLVAGISTDTQYF.

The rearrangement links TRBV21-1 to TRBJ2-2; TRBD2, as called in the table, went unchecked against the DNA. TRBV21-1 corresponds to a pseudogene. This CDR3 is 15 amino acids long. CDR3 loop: CASSNLTSGSGELFF. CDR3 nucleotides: TGTGCCAGCAGCAATTTGACTAGCGGATCCGGGGAGCTGTTTTTT.